This passage covers 7 T cell receptor beta chains from one sample sequenced in a study of identical twins. MiXCR was run by TCRdb on the 5' RACE reads, yielding one entry per CDR3 protein. The table lists 450,000 or so distinct CDR3 sequences, roughly an eighth of them singletons. This same sample was also taken into another study, of yellow fever vaccine responses in identical twins.

The material sequenced was CD4+ T cells sorted from blood. Source of these receptors: a woman aged 18 to 35 in good health.

This chain connects TRBV2 to TRBJ2-1, with D possibly being TRBD1 or TRBD2 (5 bases each). CDR1 and CDR2 (germline): SNHLY, FYNNEI. The CDR3 covers 15 residues. Trimming removed 6 bases at V and 4 bases at J, with 16 bases between. The DNA of the CDR3 is TGTGCCAGCAGCCCTCGAGGGGTAGGATACAATGAGCAGTTCTTC. It yields the protein CASSPRGVGYNEQFF.

The chain uses TRBV11-2 and TRBJ2-2; the D is unclear. V dropped 0 bases and J dropped 6 bases, with 11 bases sitting between them. This CDR3 contains 15 residues. Germline loops: CDR1 SGHAT, CDR2 FQNNGV. Here the CDR3 DNA reads TGTGCCAGCAGCTTAGATTCCCGGCAGGCCGGGGAGCTGTTTTTT. This encodes CASSLDSRQAGELFF.

The rearrangement joins TRBV29-1 to TRBJ2-7, with TRBD2 identical over 10 bases. The ends lost 4 bases at V and 4 bases at J; junction bases unmatched: 4. The CDR3 length is 13 residues. The germline gives CDR1 SQVTM, CDR2 ANQGSEA. The CDR3 DNA sequence: TGCAGCGTTGCGACTAGCGGGCCGTACGAGCAGTACTTC. Its translation is CSVATSGPYEQYF.

Only a few counts were recorded for this clonotype. This chain uses TRBV7-6 with TRBJ2-2; the D is unclear. The V end was cut by 2 bases, the J end by 1 base, with 8 bases between. The CDR3 has 15 residues. Germline V CDR1 and CDR2: SGHVS, FNYEAQ. The CDR3 is CASSLKWGNTGELFF. In DNA, the CDR3 is TGTGCCAGCAGCTTAAAGTGGGGGAACACCGGGGAGCTGTTTTTT.

This clonotype showed up just a few times. The rearrangement joins TRBV6-2 or TRBV6-3 to TRBJ2-1, with 7 bases lining up with TRBD2. The CDR3 length is 14 residues. V lost 8 bases and J lost 5; bases outside the gene matches: 9. Germline values: CDR1 MNHEY, CDR2 SVGEGT. DNA of the CDR3: TGTGCCAGCGTTAGGACTAGTATAAACAATGAGCAGTTCTTC. As protein: CASVRTSINNEQFF.

V and J are TRBV6-1 and TRBJ2-2; 7 nucleotides match TRBD2. Germline CDR1 MNHNS, CDR2 SASEGT. V lost 8 bases, J lost 0 bases, and 15 bases stayed unmatched. This CDR3 comprises 18 residues. CDR3 sequence: CASSGTQGGDPNTGELFF. The CDR3 region has the DNA TGTGCCAGCTCCGGGACCCAGGGAGGGGATCCGAACACCGGGGAGCTGTTTTTT.

At least ten counts were recorded for this clonotype. The chain couples TRBV29-1 to TRBJ2-1, with 11 bases lining up with TRBD1. CDR3 length: 14 residues. Germline V gene data show CDR1 as SQVTM and CDR2 as ANQGSEA. Germline trimming cut 3 bases from V and 6 bases from J; bases unmatched to any gene: 4. CDR3 loop: CSVDAGTGGNEQFF. Written as DNA, the CDR3 is TGCAGCGTTGATGCAGGGACAGGGGGCAATGAGCAGTTCTTC.